This passage covers 30 T cell receptor beta chains from one sample sequenced in a study of blood T cells in healthy people across ages. With a J-beta primer mix and a sample-barcoded 5' primer, a second PCR ran about 6 to 11 cycles. MiXCR, applied by TCRdb to the 5' RACE reads, yields one record per CDR3 protein. This sample has some 850,000 distinct CDR3 sequences, with roughly 26% found just once. These same data were also listed under a study on T cells of mothers and their children.

Source material: blood. These receptors were obtained from a boy aged 5 to 17 in good health.

This rearrangement joins TRBV5-1 to TRBJ2-3; 13 bases fit TRBD2. The CDR3 is 16 residues long. Germline CDR1 and CDR2: SGHRS and YFSETQ. Losses at the gene ends were 4 bases for V and 4 bases for J; bases not matched to a gene: 6. CDR3 DNA: TGCGCCAGCAGCCCTAGGACTAGCGGGAGTTCAGATACGCAGTATTTT. It translates to CASSPRTSGSSDTQYF. The full variable domain, rest sourced from reference TRBV5-1 and TRBJ2-3, is KAGVTQTPRYLIKTRGQQVTLSCSPISGHRSVSWYQQTPGQGLQFLFEYFSETQRNKGNFPGRFSGRQFSNSRSEMNVSTLELGDSALYLCASSPRTSGSSDTQYFGPGTRLTVL.

This clonotype was found a few times. CDR3 bases: TGCAGCGTTGGGGGACAGGCGGCTTTCTTT. Translated, it gives CSVGGQAAFF. The V call is TRBV29-1, the J call TRBJ1-1; 8 bases are shared with TRBD1. This CDR3 comprises 10 residues. Germline V gene lookup returns CDR1 SQVTM and CDR2 ANQGSEA. Unmatched junction bases numbered 3, after V lost 4 bases and J lost 11 bases.

This clonotype was seen a few times. The rearrangement links TRBV6-4 to TRBJ2-5; unclear D gene. Matching the DNA end better, TRBJ2-7 makes the J call doubtful. This CDR3 is built from 15 residues. Germline CDR1 is MRHNA and CDR2 is SNTAGT. The CDR3 region has the DNA TGTGCCAGCAGTGATCCCTTGGGCAGGCATTACGAGCAGTACTTC. It translates to CASSDPLGRHYEQYF.

This sequence joins TRBV12-3 or TRBV12-4 and TRBJ2-2; 8 bases line up with TRBD2. The CDR3 length is 17 residues. With V trimmed by 4 bases and J by 1 base, 8 bases remained unmatched. The CDR3 region is CASSSGTSSLNTGELFF. The DNA for the CDR3 is TGTGCCAGCAGTTCCGGGACTAGTTCATTGAACACCGGGGAGCTGTTTTTT.

This clonotype was seen more than once but under ten times. This chain connects TRBV15 to TRBJ1-1; 7 bases are shared with TRBD1. CDR3 size: 18 residues. From germline, CDR1 is LNHNV and CDR2 YYDKDF (reference sequence). With 0 bases clipped from V and 1 base from J, the junction kept 11 bases outside the gene matches. Here the CDR3 reads CATSREGGRGRGNTEAFF. For the CDR3, the DNA is TGTGCCACCAGCAGAGAGGGGGGAAGGGGGCGAGGGAACACTGAAGCTTTCTTT.

This clonotype was recorded a few times. The chain recombines TRBV29-1 with TRBJ1-5, with D maybe TRBD1 (5 bases). CDR1 is SQVTM, CDR2 ANQGSEA, per germline. The CDR3 is made up of 12 amino acids. V dropped 6 bases and J dropped 6 bases, with 12 bases sitting between them. The CDR3 nucleotides are TGCAGCGTGGGGGAGACCGGTCAGCCCCAGCATTTT. It specifies CSVGETGQPQHF.

The chain is built from TRBV6-5 and TRBJ2-2, with 9 bases fitting TRBD2. From germline, CDR1 is MNHEY and CDR2 SVGAGI. This CDR3 spans 17 amino acids. V was clipped by 4 bases and J by 5 bases; unmatched bases: 11. CDR3 region: CASSFSHRGGGTGELFF. The CDR3 DNA reads as TGTGCCAGCAGTTTTTCCCATCGCGGGGGGGGAACCGGGGAGCTGTTTTTT.

This clonotype was seen more than once but under ten times. The rearrangement links TRBV7-2 to TRBJ2-7; possible D gene TRBD2, 6 bases. The V and J ends lost 2 bases and 5 bases respectively, with 13 bases between them. Germline V lookup: CDR1 SGHTA, CDR2 FQGNSA. The CDR3 spans 14 residues. CDR3 sequence: CASSLRTIADEQYF. The CDR3 DNA reads as TGTGCCAGCAGCTTAAGGACTATCGCAGACGAGCAGTACTTC.

V usage is TRBV24-1 and J usage is TRBJ2-1, with a weak D call TRBD1 (5 bases). Germline V gives CDR1 KGHDR, CDR2 SFDVKD. Trimming removed 6 bases from V and 10 bases from J, with 12 bases in between. This CDR3 has 12 amino acids. CDR3 loop: CATSSTGDEQFF. The CDR3 bases are TGTGCCACCAGTAGCACAGGAGACGAGCAGTTCTTC.

This clonotype was detected a few times. The chain uses TRBV20-1 and TRBJ2-1; D possibly corresponds to TRBD2 (7 bases). Between the trimmed V and J ends, which lost 8 bases and 5 bases, there was a span of 13 bases. This CDR3 spans 12 amino acids. CDR1 and CDR2 (germline): DFQATT, SNEGSKA (reference sequence). The CDR3 loop reads CSTGGENNEQFF. CDR3 in DNA: TGCAGTACGGGGGGCGAAAACAATGAGCAGTTCTTC.

The table lists this clonotype with a few counts. This chain connects TRBV24-1 to TRBJ2-2, with no clear D. The CDR3 length is 15 residues. V was trimmed by 2 bases and J by 1 base, leaving 7 bases between them. Germline CDR1 is KGHDR and CDR2 is SFDVKD. DNA for the CDR3: TGTGCCACCAGTGATTCTACAGAGAACACCGGGGAGCTGTTTTTT. Amino acids: CATSDSTENTGELFF.

This clonotype was detected a few times. The gene calls are TRBV5-5 and TRBJ1-1, with D possibly matching TRBD1 (6 bases). The CDR3 has 15 amino acids. V was trimmed by 1 base and J by 5 bases, leaving 15 bases between them. The germline CDR1 and CDR2 sequences are SGHKS and YYEKEE (reference sequence). The CDR3 spells CASSLFDRKGTEAFF. In nucleotides, the CDR3 is TGTGCCAGCAGCTTGTTTGACAGGAAGGGGACTGAAGCTTTCTTT.

The chain has TRBV12-3 or TRBV12-4 and TRBJ2-6; D unclear. The CDR3 is 15 residues long. Trimming took 5 bases from V and 1 from J, leaving 9 bases between them. CDR3 nucleotide sequence: TGTGCCAGCAGTCGTCTAGGGTCTGGGGCCAACGTCCTGACTTTC. Amino acid sequence: CASSRLGSGANVLTF.

This clonotype was found a few times. This rearrangement joins TRBV12-3 or TRBV12-4 to TRBJ1-2, with D possibly matching TRBD1 (6 bases). This CDR3 has 13 amino acids. Trimming took 2 bases from V and 6 from J, leaving 10 bases between them. CDR3 amino acids: CASSLRGKDGYTF. CDR3 in DNA: TGTGCCAGCAGTTTAAGGGGGAAGGATGGCTACACCTTC.

This clonotype was seen only a few times. This CDR3 reads CASSLGTFSYEQYF. CDR3 sequence (DNA): TGTGCCAGCAGCCTCGGGACTTTCTCCTACGAGCAGTACTTC. The chain employs TRBV7-6 and TRBJ2-7, with a weak D call TRBD2 (6 bases). V lost 5 bases and J 0 bases, leaving 11 bases between the germline ends. The CDR3 is 14 amino acids. CDR1 SGHVS and CDR2 FNYEAQ come from the germline V gene.

This clonotype has more than one count but fewer than ten. The chain employs TRBV5-1 and TRBJ1-4; 12 nucleotides line up with TRBD1. CDR1 is SGHRS, CDR2 YFSETQ, per germline. V dropped 4 bases and J dropped 6; count of bases not matched to a gene: 4. The CDR3 contains 15 residues. The CDR3 region is CASSPWDRGHEKLFF. CDR3 bases: TGCGCCAGCAGCCCCTGGGACAGGGGGCATGAAAAACTGTTTTTT.

This clonotype has only a few counts. The V and J genes are TRBV21-1 and TRBJ2-5; TRBD2, the table's D call, lacks a check against the DNA. TRBV21-1 is reported as a pseudogene. The length of the CDR3 is 16 residues. As DNA, the CDR3 is TGTGCCAGCACCCTCTTGACTGCCGAAACTCAAGAGACCCAGTACTTC. Amino acid sequence: CASTLLTAETQETQYF.

This chain connects TRBV20-1 to TRBJ2-7; tentatively, D is TRBD1 or TRBD2 (5 bases each). The last part of the DNA fits TRBJ2-5 better; the J call may be wrong. The CDR3 covers 14 residues. Germline V gene sequence: CDR1 DFQATT, CDR2 SNEGSKA (reference sequence). The CDR3 DNA reads TGCAGTGCTAGAGGGCCCTCCGGTGGGGGGACCCAGTACTTC. Its protein product is CSARGPSGGGTQYF.

This clonotype was observed a few times. CDR3 bases: TGTGCCAGCAGTCCTTTCAAGCGGGGACCACCCTACGAGCAGTACTTC. Its protein product is CASSPFKRGPPYEQYF. This chain links TRBV12-3 or TRBV12-4 with TRBJ2-5, with 7 bases identical to TRBD2. The DNA end is a closer match to TRBJ2-7, so the J assignment may be wrong. This CDR3 comprises 16 residues.

The rearrangement links TRBV3-1 to TRBJ2-5, with D possibly matching TRBD2 (6 bases). Germline V gene lookup returns CDR1 LGHDT and CDR2 YNNKEL (reference sequence). Trimming took 4 bases from V and 2 from J, leaving 17 bases between them. The CDR3 covers 16 residues. This CDR3 is CASSLKGSGPQETQYF. The CDR3 nucleotides are TGTGCCAGCAGCCTAAAAGGGAGCGGGCCACAAGAGACCCAGTACTTC.

There are a few counts of this clonotype. The chain joins TRBV5-1 to TRBJ2-5; possibly TRBD1 for D (6 bases). The CDR3 covers 15 residues. Trimming cost V 6 bases and J 7 bases, with 22 bases left between them. Germline lookup yields CDR1 SGHRS and CDR2 YFSETQ. This chain's CDR3 is CASKGTQGPRRTQYF. The DNA of the CDR3 is TGCGCCAGCAAAGGGACACAAGGCCCACGAAGGACCCAGTACTTC.

The genes are TRBV6-5 and TRBJ1-5; TRBD1 matches 7 bases. Looked up from germline, CDR1 is MNHEY and CDR2 is SVGAGI. The CDR3 spans 15 residues. Trimming took 6 bases from V and 7 from J; bases not matched to a gene: 12. This CDR3 is CASRTYRGQGQPQHF. Written as DNA, the CDR3 is TGTGCCAGCAGGACTTACAGGGGCCAGGGACAGCCCCAGCATTTT.

The chain recombines TRBV28 with TRBJ2-3; 8 bases fit TRBD1. The CDR3 has 15 amino acids. The ends lost 2 bases at V and 5 bases at J; junction bases unmatched: 6. Germline V gene lookup returns CDR1 MDHEN and CDR2 SYDVKM. The CDR3 is CASSLKDRAGDTQYF. In nucleotides, the CDR3 is TGTGCCAGCAGTTTAAAGGACAGGGCGGGAGATACGCAGTATTTT.

In this sample, this clonotype turned up a few times. The rearrangement joins TRBV7-2 to TRBJ2-5; no clear D gene. The CDR3 totals 14 residues. Germline CDR1 and CDR2: SGHTA and FQGNSA. The V and J ends lost 4 bases and 3 bases respectively, with 12 bases between them. The CDR3 sequence is CASSSVVGEETQYF. As DNA, the CDR3 is TGTGCCAGCAGCTCCGTGGTGGGCGAAGAGACCCAGTACTTC.

J is TRBJ1-5 and V is TRBV10-3; possibly TRBD1 for D (5 bases). Germline V gene sequence: CDR1 ENHRY, CDR2 SYGVKD. The CDR3 sequence is 16 residues long. The germline V and J ends were trimmed by 3 bases and 2 bases, with 14 bases remaining between them. The CDR3 DNA reads TGTGCCATCAGTGATCAACAGGTGAAGGGCAATCAGCCCCAGCATTTT. Protein sequence: CAISDQQVKGNQPQHF.

This sequence joins TRBV6-6 and TRBJ1-2; 9 bases agree with TRBD1. Losses at the gene ends were 1 base for V and 0 bases for J; bases not matched to a gene: 0. Germline CDR1 is MNHNY and CDR2 is SVGAGI (reference sequence). This CDR3 has 15 residues. The CDR3 spells CASSYWTGANYGYTF. The CDR3, as DNA: TGTGCCAGCAGTTACTGGACAGGGGCTAACTATGGCTACACCTTC.

This clonotype was observed a handful of times. This chain connects TRBV12-3 or TRBV12-4 to TRBJ2-5; possible D gene TRBD2, 6 bases. CDR3 size: 15 residues. Between the trimmed V and J ends, which lost 2 bases and 2 bases, there was a span of 12 bases. The CDR3 protein is CASSLLAGQQETQYF. In DNA, the CDR3 is TGTGCCAGCAGTTTATTGGCGGGGCAGCAAGAGACCCAGTACTTC.

This clonotype was seen a few times. The rearrangement links TRBV20-1 to TRBJ2-5; TRBD2 is a possible D gene (7 bases). This CDR3 has 17 amino acids. Germline CDR1 and CDR2: DFQATT and SNEGSKA (reference sequence). V gave up 2 bases and J gave up 1 base, with 20 bases separating them. The CDR3, as DNA: TGCAGTGCTAGACCAAATCCAGGGGAGGGGGGCCAAGAGACCCAGTACTTC. It specifies CSARPNPGEGGQETQYF.

The chain has TRBV6-1 and TRBJ1-2; no reliable D call. Germline assignment: CDR1 MNHNS and CDR2 SASEGT. There are 13 residues in the CDR3. With 6 bases removed from V and 4 bases from J, the gap between germline ends came to 12 bases. CDR3 nucleotide sequence: TGTGCCAGCAGAGGCATTAGGGCCTATGGCTACACCTTC. Amino acid sequence: CASRGIRAYGYTF.

V is TRBV5-1 and J is TRBJ2-1; tentative D call: TRBD2 (6 bases). The CDR3 contains 15 residues. CDR1 and CDR2 (germline): SGHRS, YFSETQ. V dropped 5 bases and J dropped 5 bases, with 17 bases sitting between them. The chain's CDR3 is CASRPPGLSNNEQFF. The CDR3 nucleotides are TGCGCCAGCAGGCCGCCGGGACTTTCGAACAATGAGCAGTTCTTC.